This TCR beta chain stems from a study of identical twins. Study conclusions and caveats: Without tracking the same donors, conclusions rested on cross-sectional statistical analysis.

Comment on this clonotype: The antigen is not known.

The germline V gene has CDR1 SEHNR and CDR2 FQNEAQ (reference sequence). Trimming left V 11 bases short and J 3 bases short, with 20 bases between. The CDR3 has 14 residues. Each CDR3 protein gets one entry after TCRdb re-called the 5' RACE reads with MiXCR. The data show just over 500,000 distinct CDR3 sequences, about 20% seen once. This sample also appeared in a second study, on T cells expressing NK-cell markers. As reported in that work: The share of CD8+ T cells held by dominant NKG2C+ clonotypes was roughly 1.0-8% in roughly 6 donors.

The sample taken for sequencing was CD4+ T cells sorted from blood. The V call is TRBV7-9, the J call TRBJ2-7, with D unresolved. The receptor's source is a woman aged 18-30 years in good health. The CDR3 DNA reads TGTGCCCCACCCCCGAAGGCCCCGGACTACGAGCAGTACTTC. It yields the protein CAPPPKAPDYEQYF.